The rows below give T cell receptor beta chains drawn from one sample of a study of blood T cell repertoires in COVID-19. Repertoires were generated with immunoSEQ multiplex PCR, while TCRdb's copy carries only in-frame clones and drops some. The sample has tens of thousands of clones; roughly 85% are singletons. Input material: peripheral blood. The receptors shown here come from a woman in her sixties or seventies with acute or convalescent COVID-19. The CDR3 runs from the conserved cysteine through the conserved F or W. Each record gives: clone size, V gene, J gene, D gene, CDR3 protein, CDR3 DNA. D genes are given only for firm matches. Size values are once, few and many counts, or a class for expanded clones, and some rows have none.

clone_size: NA
v_call: TRBV10-3
j_call: TRBJ2-5
d_call: TRBD2
cdr3_aa: CAIGSGSGETQYF
cdr3_nt: TGTGCCATCGGTAGCGGGAGCGGAGAGACCCAGTACTTC

clone_size: NA
v_call: TRBV11-2
j_call: TRBJ1-5
d_call: TRBD1
cdr3_aa: CASSLGRGTGSERAQPQHF
cdr3_nt: TGTGCCAGCAGCTTAGGACGTGGGACAGGGTCCGAACGCGCTCAGCCCCAGCATTTT

clone_size: NA
v_call: TRBV10-2
j_call: TRBJ2-7
d_call: TRBD1
cdr3_aa: CASSSGTGGNHYEQYF
cdr3_nt: TGCGCCAGCAGCTCCGGGACAGGGGGCAACCACTACGAGCAGTACTTC

clone_size: NA
v_call: TRBV9
j_call: TRBJ2-1
d_call: TRBD2
cdr3_aa: CASSPRDYSDEQFF
cdr3_nt: TGTGCCAGCAGCCCTCGGGACTATAGCGATGAGCAGTTCTTC

clone_size: NA
v_call: TRBV11-3
j_call: TRBJ1-1
d_call: NA
cdr3_aa: CASSLDGGQNTEAFF
cdr3_nt: TGTGCCAGCAGCTTAGATGGGGGACAGAACACTGAAGCTTTCTTT

clone_size: NA
v_call: TRBV10-3
j_call: TRBJ1-3
d_call: NA
cdr3_aa: CAISDTGLSGNTIYF
cdr3_nt: TGTGCCATCAGTGACACAGGGTTGAGTGGAAACACCATATATTTT

clone_size: NA
v_call: TRBV10-3
j_call: TRBJ2-1
d_call: TRBD1
cdr3_aa: CAIKGAGYNEQFF
cdr3_nt: TGTGCCATCAAGGGGGCAGGCTACAATGAGCAGTTCTTC

clone_size: few
v_call: TRBV7-9
j_call: TRBJ1-1
d_call: NA
cdr3_aa: CASSRTYGATEAFF
cdr3_nt: TGTGCCAGCAGCCGCACTTATGGTGCCACTGAAGCTTTCTTT

clone_size: NA
v_call: TRBV5-8
j_call: TRBJ2-1
d_call: NA
cdr3_aa: CASSFIYNEQFF
cdr3_nt: TGTGCCAGCAGCTTCATCTACAATGAGCAGTTCTTC

clone_size: NA
v_call: TRBV18
j_call: TRBJ2-6
d_call: NA
cdr3_aa: CASSLGAPSSGANVLTF
cdr3_nt: TGTGCCAGCTCATTGGGGGCACCTAGCTCTGGGGCCAACGTCCTGACTTTC

clone_size: once
v_call: TRBV7-7
j_call: TRBJ2-5
d_call: TRBD1
cdr3_aa: CASSLGQGRGTQYF
cdr3_nt: TGTGCCAGCAGCTTAGGACAGGGTCGGGGGACCCAGTACTTC

clone_size: NA
v_call: TRBV11-2
j_call: TRBJ1-2
d_call: TRBD1
cdr3_aa: CASSTRQGALYGYTF
cdr3_nt: TGTGCCAGCAGCACCCGACAGGGCGCCCTTTATGGCTACACCTTC

clone_size: NA
v_call: TRBV13
j_call: TRBJ2-3
d_call: NA
cdr3_aa: CASSRPPFYLANTDTQYF
cdr3_nt: TGTGCCAGCAGCCGCCCCCCTTTTTACCTAGCTAACACAGATACGCAGTATTTT

clone_size: NA
v_call: TRBV3-1/TRBV3-2
j_call: TRBJ2-7
d_call: TRBD2
cdr3_aa: CASSLPTSGGSYEQYF
cdr3_nt: TGTGCCAGCAGCCTACCAACTAGCGGGGGCTCCTACGAGCAGTACTTC

clone_size: few
v_call: TRBV5-4
j_call: TRBJ1-2
d_call: NA
cdr3_aa: CASSFDRRRSNYGYTF
cdr3_nt: TGTGCCAGCAGCTTTGACAGGCGAAGATCTAACTATGGCTACACCTTC

clone_size: once
v_call: TRBV7-2
j_call: TRBJ2-7
d_call: TRBD2
cdr3_aa: CASSLARSGGGTPYEQYF
cdr3_nt: TGTGCCAGCAGCTTAGCGCGATCTGGGGGGGGGACCCCCTACGAGCAGTACTTC

clone_size: NA
v_call: TRBV29-1
j_call: TRBJ2-7
d_call: TRBD1
cdr3_aa: CSAQDRPLSANEQYF
cdr3_nt: TGCAGCGCCCAGGACAGGCCCCTTTCTGCGAACGAGCAGTACTTC

clone_size: once
v_call: TRBV6-1
j_call: TRBJ2-7
d_call: NA
cdr3_aa: CASSDNRDTYEQYF
cdr3_nt: TGTGCCAGCAGTGACAACAGGGACACCTACGAGCAGTACTTC

clone_size: NA
v_call: TRBV30
j_call: TRBJ1-1
d_call: NA
cdr3_aa: CAWSPMNTEAFF
cdr3_nt: TGTGCCTGGAGTCCAATGAACACTGAAGCTTTCTTT

clone_size: few
v_call: TRBV5-1
j_call: TRBJ1-3
d_call: TRBD1
cdr3_aa: CASSLGYRGGTTGNTIYF
cdr3_nt: TGCGCCAGCAGCTTAGGGTACAGGGGAGGTACTACTGGAAACACCATATATTTT

clone_size: NA
v_call: TRBV10-3
j_call: TRBJ1-1
d_call: NA
cdr3_aa: CAIGSRLGNTEAFF
cdr3_nt: TGTGCCATCGGGTCCCGACTGGGGAACACTGAAGCTTTCTTT

clone_size: NA
v_call: TRBV6-5
j_call: TRBJ1-1
d_call: NA
cdr3_aa: CASSRYVDTEAFF
cdr3_nt: TGTGCCAGCAGCCGTTACGTAGACACTGAAGCTTTCTTT

clone_size: NA
v_call: TRBV6-5
j_call: TRBJ1-6
d_call: TRBD1
cdr3_aa: CASRSGTGTSPLHF
cdr3_nt: TGTGCCAGCAGGTCCGGGACAGGGACTTCACCCCTCCACTTT

clone_size: NA
v_call: TRBV18
j_call: TRBJ2-5
d_call: NA
cdr3_aa: CASSAGIQETQYF
cdr3_nt: TGTGCCAGCTCAGCCGGGATCCAAGAGACCCAGTACTTC

clone_size: medium-sized
v_call: TRBV12-3/TRBV12-4
j_call: TRBJ1-5
d_call: NA
cdr3_aa: CASSPTVNQPQHF
cdr3_nt: TGTGCCAGCAGCCCGACAGTCAATCAGCCCCAGCATTTT

clone_size: few
v_call: TRBV5-1
j_call: TRBJ1-2
d_call: NA
cdr3_aa: CASSLSGGGEGYTF
cdr3_nt: TGCGCCAGCAGCTTGAGTGGCGGGGGCGAGGGCTACACCTTC

clone_size: NA
v_call: TRBV11-2
j_call: TRBJ2-7
d_call: TRBD2
cdr3_aa: CASSLTSGSYEQYF
cdr3_nt: TGTGCCAGCAGCTTAACTAGCGGCTCCTACGAGCAGTACTTC

clone_size: NA
v_call: TRBV7-7
j_call: TRBJ1-4
d_call: TRBD1
cdr3_aa: CASSSRDRANEKLFF
cdr3_nt: TGTGCTAGCAGCTCCCGGGACAGGGCTAATGAAAAACTGTTTTTT

clone_size: NA
v_call: TRBV27
j_call: TRBJ2-1
d_call: TRBD2
cdr3_aa: CASSLRSSGGAVSYNEQFF
cdr3_nt: TGTGCCAGCAGTTTAAGGTCCAGCGGGGGGGCAGTATCCTACAATGAGCAGTTCTTC

clone_size: NA
v_call: TRBV2
j_call: TRBJ1-5
d_call: TRBD1
cdr3_aa: CASTGQVRNQPQHF
cdr3_nt: TGTGCCAGTACGGGACAGGTCCGTAATCAGCCCCAGCATTTT

clone_size: few
v_call: TRBV5-1
j_call: TRBJ1-1
d_call: NA
cdr3_aa: CASSLPGYTEAFF
cdr3_nt: TGCGCCAGCAGCTTGCCAGGCTACACTGAAGCTTTCTTT

clone_size: NA
v_call: TRBV11-2
j_call: TRBJ2-7
d_call: NA
cdr3_aa: CASSTTDGGPYEQYF
cdr3_nt: TGTGCCAGCAGCACCACCGACGGGGGACCCTACGAGCAGTACTTC

clone_size: NA
v_call: TRBV18
j_call: TRBJ2-7
d_call: NA
cdr3_aa: CASSPAGREQYF
cdr3_nt: TGTGCCAGCTCACCAGCAGGGCGCGAGCAGTACTTC

clone_size: NA
v_call: TRBV15
j_call: TRBJ2-5
d_call: TRBD2
cdr3_aa: CATSRLAGDETQYF
cdr3_nt: TGTGCCACCAGCAGACTAGCGGGGGATGAGACCCAGTACTTC

clone_size: NA
v_call: TRBV6-6
j_call: TRBJ2-7
d_call: NA
cdr3_aa: CASSRPTASGVGEQYF
cdr3_nt: TGTGCCAGCAGTCGACCGACAGCCTCGGGAGTTGGCGAGCAGTACTTC

clone_size: NA
v_call: TRBV5-5
j_call: TRBJ1-4
d_call: NA
cdr3_aa: CASRWTPATNEKLFF
cdr3_nt: TGTGCCAGCAGGTGGACTCCTGCAACTAATGAAAAACTGTTTTTT

clone_size: NA
v_call: TRBV20-1
j_call: TRBJ2-1
d_call: NA
cdr3_aa: CSASYAVKNEQFF
cdr3_nt: TGCAGTGCTAGTTATGCGGTGAAGAATGAGCAGTTCTTC

clone_size: NA
v_call: TRBV20-1
j_call: TRBJ1-1
d_call: NA
cdr3_aa: CSASLLNTEAFF
cdr3_nt: TGCAGTGCTAGTCTTCTGAACACTGAAGCTTTCTTT

clone_size: NA
v_call: TRBV11-2
j_call: TRBJ2-1
d_call: NA
cdr3_aa: CASSPLTVSYNEQFF
cdr3_nt: TGTGCCAGCTCTCCCCTGACTGTCTCCTACAATGAGCAGTTCTTC

clone_size: NA
v_call: TRBV14
j_call: TRBJ1-5
d_call: NA
cdr3_aa: CASSQGLFESGSGQPQHF
cdr3_nt: TGTGCCAGCAGCCAAGGACTCTTCGAGTCCGGGAGTGGACAGCCCCAGCATTTT

clone_size: NA
v_call: TRBV30
j_call: TRBJ1-2
d_call: NA
cdr3_aa: CAWSTGTYGYTF
cdr3_nt: TGTGCCTGGAGTACAGGGACCTATGGCTACACCTTC

clone_size: NA
v_call: TRBV27
j_call: TRBJ1-1
d_call: TRBD1
cdr3_aa: CASSYRRGQAEAFF
cdr3_nt: TGTGCCAGCAGTTATCGAAGGGGGCAGGCTGAAGCTTTCTTT

clone_size: NA
v_call: TRBV6-2/TRBV6-3
j_call: TRBJ2-1
d_call: TRBD2
cdr3_aa: CASSYSNLGGGRRYNEQFF
cdr3_nt: TGTGCCAGCAGTTACTCGAACCTCGGGGGCGGGAGGAGGTACAATGAGCAGTTCTTC

clone_size: NA
v_call: TRBV5-6
j_call: TRBJ2-3
d_call: NA
cdr3_aa: CASSSGRGTDTQYF
cdr3_nt: TGTGCCAGCAGTTCCGGTCGGGGCACAGATACGCAGTATTTT

clone_size: NA
v_call: TRBV29-1
j_call: TRBJ1-5
d_call: TRBD1
cdr3_aa: CSANRGAGQPQHF
cdr3_nt: TGCAGCGCGAACAGGGGTGCGGGCCAGCCCCAGCATTTT

clone_size: NA
v_call: TRBV6-5
j_call: TRBJ2-7
d_call: TRBD1
cdr3_aa: CASKQQGWSYEQYF
cdr3_nt: TGTGCCAGCAAACAACAGGGGTGGTCCTACGAGCAGTACTTC

clone_size: NA
v_call: TRBV9
j_call: TRBJ2-7
d_call: TRBD2
cdr3_aa: CASSHSGSPYEQYF
cdr3_nt: TGTGCCAGCAGCCATAGCGGGAGTCCCTACGAGCAGTACTTC

clone_size: NA
v_call: TRBV5-4
j_call: TRBJ2-7
d_call: TRBD2
cdr3_aa: CASSNPGGRKPEQYF
cdr3_nt: TGTGCCAGCAGTAACCCGGGCGGGAGGAAACCCGAGCAGTACTTC

clone_size: once
v_call: TRBV4-1
j_call: TRBJ1-3
d_call: NA
cdr3_aa: CASSREGVVSLLSGNTIYF
cdr3_nt: TGCGCCAGCAGCCGAGAAGGGGTTGTTAGTCTCCTCTCTGGAAACACCATATATTTT

clone_size: NA
v_call: TRBV4-2
j_call: TRBJ2-6
d_call: NA
cdr3_aa: CASSQAAQTRSGANVLTF
cdr3_nt: TGTGCCAGCAGCCAAGCGGCACAGACCCGCTCTGGGGCCAACGTCCTGACTTTC